This is a list of T cell receptor beta chains from one sample in a study of blood T cells in healthy people across ages. TCRdb independently ran MiXCR on the 5' RACE reads; one entry per CDR3 protein. The sample yields 650,000 to 1,000,000 distinct CDR3 sequences, around 34% seen once. Sequencing used blood. These receptors were taken from a young man in good health. The CDR3 runs from the conserved cysteine through the conserved F or W. D genes are given only for firm matches. Clone size appears in some rows only: once, few, many, or a class for an expanded clone.

CDR3 protein	CDR3 DNA	clone size	V gene	J gene	D gene
CASKKGRVSNQPQHF	TGTGCCAGCAAGAAGGGGAGAGTTAGCAATCAGCCCCAGCATTTT	few	TRBV2	TRBJ1-5	NA
CASSYPDGGRETQYF	TGTGCCAGCAGTTACCCGGACGGTGGAAGGGAGACCCAGTACTTC	NA	TRBV6-5	TRBJ2-5	NA
CSARDNGASRTQYF	TGCAGTGCTAGAGATAATGGGGCTAGCAGAACCCAGTACTTC	NA	TRBV20-1	TRBJ2-5	NA
CSASDRGSVGYGYTF	TGCAGTGCCTCGGACAGGGGGTCGGTGGGCTATGGCTACACCTTC	NA	TRBV20-1	TRBJ1-2	TRBD1
CAITGVPGNTIYF	TGTGCCATAACAGGGGTGCCTGGAAACACCATATATTTT	NA	TRBV10-3	TRBJ1-3	TRBD1
CASSSTGPNEKLFF	TGCGCCAGCAGCTCCACAGGGCCGAACGAAAAACTGTTTTTT	NA	TRBV5-1	TRBJ1-4	NA
CASSSDEGAGRGYTF	TGTGCCAGCAGTTCCGATGAAGGGGCCGGGAGGGGCTACACCTTC	few	TRBV6-5	TRBJ1-2	NA
CASRGRNRNTGELFF	TGTGCCAGCAGGGGACGGAATCGGAACACCGGGGAGCTGTTTTTT	NA	TRBV12-3/TRBV12-4	TRBJ2-2	NA
CASSLSGGNSNQPQHF	TGTGCCAGCAGCTTATCGGGAGGGAACAGCAATCAGCCCCAGCATTTT	NA	TRBV7-9	TRBJ1-5	NA
CASSRQGIKHGELFF	TGTGCCAGCAGCAGACAGGGAATTAAACACGGGGAGCTGTTTTTT	NA	TRBV12-3/TRBV12-4	TRBJ2-2	TRBD1
CASSPRGGHYNEQYF	TGTGCCAGCAGTCCCCGGGGGGGCCACTACAATGAGCAGTACTTC	NA	TRBV6-1	TRBJ2-7	TRBD2
CSASTGQVVNTEAFF	TGCAGTGCTTCCACGGGTCAGGTCGTGAACACTGAAGCTTTCTTT	few	TRBV20-1	TRBJ1-1	NA
CASSLVRNEQYF	TGTGCCAGCAGCTTAGTTCGAAACGAGCAGTACTTC	many	TRBV7-2	TRBJ2-7	NA
CASSRHRLAGEIQETQYF	TGTGCCAGCAGCCGACACCGACTAGCGGGGGAGATACAAGAGACCCAGTACTTC	NA	TRBV6-2/TRBV6-3	TRBJ2-5	TRBD2
CSTTTGEREGYTF	TGCAGCACTACAACAGGGGAGCGTGAAGGCTACACCTTC	NA	TRBV29-1	TRBJ1-2	TRBD1
CASSAGNAGYEQYF	TGTGCCAGCAGTGCAGGGAATGCGGGTTACGAGCAGTACTTC	NA	TRBV28	TRBJ2-7	NA
CASSLRREGAYSYEQYF	TGTGCCAGCAGTTTAAGAAGGGAGGGGGCCTACTCCTACGAGCAGTACTTC	few	TRBV27	TRBJ2-7	NA
CASSQARQSSGANVLTF	TGCGCCAGCAGCCAAGCCAGACAGAGCTCTGGGGCCAACGTCCTGACTTTC	many	TRBV4-3	TRBJ2-6	NA
CASSLTGFNEAFF	TGTGCCAGCAGCCTTACAGGGTTCAATGAAGCTTTCTTT	NA	TRBV4-2	TRBJ1-1	NA
CASSQGTTWNTGELFF	TGTGCCAGCAGCCAAGGAACGACGTGGAACACCGGGGAGCTGTTTTTT	few	TRBV3-1	TRBJ2-2	NA
CASSPPGGFRAQYF	TGTGCCAGCAGCCCCCCAGGGGGGTTTAGAGCCCAGTACTTC	NA	TRBV7-2	TRBJ2-5	NA
CASSLVTAQETQYF	TGTGCCAGCAGCTTGGTGACAGCCCAAGAGACCCAGTACTTC	NA	TRBV5-4	TRBJ2-5	NA
CASSQEGRNTGELFF	TGCGCCAGCAGCCAAGAGGGGCGCAACACCGGGGAGCTGTTTTTT	many	TRBV4-3	TRBJ2-2	NA
CASSLASGGFQETQYF	TGCGCCAGCAGTCTGGCTAGCGGGGGGTTCCAAGAGACCCAGTACTTC	many	TRBV5-1	TRBJ2-5	TRBD2
CASSQDSTEQYF	TGCGCCAGCAGCCAAGATAGCACTGAGCAGTACTTC	few	TRBV4-3	TRBJ2-5	NA
CASSIRQDNDGYTF	TGTGCCAGCAGTATAAGACAGGATAACGATGGCTACACCTTC	once	TRBV27	TRBJ1-2	NA
CAWTEYRGHEQYF	TGTGCCTGGACCGAATACAGGGGCCACGAGCAGTACTTC	few	TRBV30	TRBJ2-7	TRBD1